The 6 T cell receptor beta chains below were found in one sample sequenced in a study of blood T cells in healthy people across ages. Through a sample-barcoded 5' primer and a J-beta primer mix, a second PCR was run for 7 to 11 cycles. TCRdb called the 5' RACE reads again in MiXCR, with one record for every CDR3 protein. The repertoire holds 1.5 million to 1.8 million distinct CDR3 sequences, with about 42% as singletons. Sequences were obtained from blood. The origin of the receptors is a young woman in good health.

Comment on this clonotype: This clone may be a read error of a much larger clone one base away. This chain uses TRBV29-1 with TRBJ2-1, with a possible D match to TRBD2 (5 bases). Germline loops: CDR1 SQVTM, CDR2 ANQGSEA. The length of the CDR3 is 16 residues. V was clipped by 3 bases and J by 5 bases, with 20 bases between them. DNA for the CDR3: TGCAGCGTTGACGGGCTTGAGACTACCGCCCACAATGAGCAGTTCTTC. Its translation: CSVDGLETTAHNEQFF.

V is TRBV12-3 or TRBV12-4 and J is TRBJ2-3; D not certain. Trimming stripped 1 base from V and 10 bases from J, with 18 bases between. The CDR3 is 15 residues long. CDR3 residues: CASSLEQGWAGAQYF. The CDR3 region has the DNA TGTGCCAGCAGTTTAGAGCAAGGCTGGGCAGGCGCGCAGTATTTT.

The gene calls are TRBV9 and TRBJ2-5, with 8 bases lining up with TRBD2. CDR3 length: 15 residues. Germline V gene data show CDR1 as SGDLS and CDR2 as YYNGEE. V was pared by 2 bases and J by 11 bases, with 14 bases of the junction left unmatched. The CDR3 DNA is TGTGCCAGCAGCGTTGGGCTAGCGGGCTACAATGAGCAGTACTTC. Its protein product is CASSVGLAGYNEQYF.

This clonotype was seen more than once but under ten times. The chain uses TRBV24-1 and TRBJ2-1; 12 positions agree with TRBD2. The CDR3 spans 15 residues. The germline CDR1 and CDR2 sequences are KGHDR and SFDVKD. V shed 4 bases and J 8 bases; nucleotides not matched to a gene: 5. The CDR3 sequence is CATSDSRTSGDEQFF. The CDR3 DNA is TGTGCCACCAGTGACTCTCGGACTAGCGGGGATGAGCAGTTCTTC.

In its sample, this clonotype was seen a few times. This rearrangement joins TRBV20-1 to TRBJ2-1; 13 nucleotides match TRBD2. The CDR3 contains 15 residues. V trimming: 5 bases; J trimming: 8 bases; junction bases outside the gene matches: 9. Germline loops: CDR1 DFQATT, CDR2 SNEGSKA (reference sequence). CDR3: CSAGPGLAGYYEQFF. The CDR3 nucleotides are TGCAGTGCTGGACCGGGACTAGCGGGATATTATGAGCAGTTCTTC.

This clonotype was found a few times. CDR3 sequence reads: CASRPGTGGFDEQYF. The CDR3 DNA is TGCGCCAGCAGACCCGGGACAGGGGGTTTCGACGAGCAGTACTTC. This chain joins TRBV5-1 and TRBJ2-7; 11 positions match TRBD1. Unmatched junction bases numbered 9, after V lost 5 bases and J lost 5 bases. CDR3 size: 15 residues. CDR1 is SGHRS and CDR2 is YFSETQ in the germline V gene. The full variable domain, completed using reference TRBV5-1 and TRBJ2-7, is KAGVTQTPRYLIKTRGQQVTLSCSPISGHRSVSWYQQTPGQGLQFLFEYFSETQRNKGNFPGRFSGRQFSNSRSEMNVSTLELGDSALYLCASRPGTGGFDEQYFGPGTRLTVT.